What follows are 20 T cell receptor beta chains derived from one specimen sequenced in a study of T-cell memory formation after mild COVID-19. TCRdb recomputed calls from the 5' RACE reads with MiXCR, one row per CDR3 protein. Of some 150,000 distinct CDR3 sequences listed, under 30% are singletons. The sample consisted of PBMCs or a T cell subset sorted from them (not recorded which). The origin of the receptors is an adult woman who had mild COVID-19 (a few samples of this study predate the infection). Cell type and time point are not known.

This clonotype was seen a few times. The chain has TRBV27 and TRBJ2-7; 9 positions match TRBD1. This CDR3 is 15 amino acids long. Germline CDR1 is MNHEY and CDR2 is SMNVEV (reference sequence). Unmatched junction bases numbered 8, after V lost 6 bases and J lost 2 bases. DNA for the CDR3: TGTGCCAGCAGACCTCAGTGGACAGGGGCCTACGAGCAGTACTTC. Protein product: CASRPQWTGAYEQYF.

In its sample, this clonotype was seen a few times. The rearrangement uses TRBV6-6 and TRBJ1-1; D might be TRBD1 (5 bases). Trimming cost V 7 bases and J 6 bases, with 12 bases left between them. The germline gives CDR1 MNHNY, CDR2 SVGAGI (reference sequence). The CDR3 covers 12 residues. The CDR3 loop reads CASIELGAEAFF. CDR3 bases: TGTGCCAGCATTGAATTAGGGGCTGAAGCTTTCTTT.

Only a few counts were recorded for this clonotype. The chain has TRBV12-3 or TRBV12-4 and TRBJ2-2, with a tentative D call TRBD2 (6 bases). Trimming removed 6 bases at V and 4 bases at J, with 9 bases between. This CDR3 has 13 residues. The CDR3 reads CASSSGGTGELFF. DNA of the CDR3: TGTGCCAGCAGCTCCGGGGGCACCGGGGAGCTGTTTTTT.

In this sample, this clonotype turned up a few times. V usage is TRBV5-4 and J usage is TRBJ2-2; the D is unclear. CDR3 size: 16 residues. Germline assignment: CDR1 SGHNT and CDR2 YYREEE (reference sequence). V lost 3 bases and J lost 5, with 17 bases in between. The chain's CDR3 is CASSSLITKPTGELFF. The CDR3 DNA reads TGTGCCAGCAGCTCCCTTATTACAAAGCCTACCGGGGAGCTGTTTTTT.

In this sample, this clonotype turned up a few times. The J gene is TRBJ2-1, the V gene TRBV11-1; D tentatively fits TRBD1 or TRBD2 (5 bases each). This CDR3 is built from 16 residues. The V and J ends lost 0 bases and 1 base respectively, with 10 bases between them. Germline values: CDR1 SGHAT, CDR2 FQDESV (reference sequence). CDR3 protein: CASSLAGTSSYNEQFF. The CDR3 DNA reads as TGTGCCAGCAGCTTAGCCGGGACGTCTTCCTACAATGAGCAGTTCTTC.

The chain recombines TRBV29-1 with TRBJ2-7, with a possible D match to TRBD1 (5 bases). CDR1 and CDR2 (germline): SQVTM, ANQGSEA. V dropped 4 bases and J dropped 1 base, with 11 bases sitting between them. The CDR3 contains 13 residues. CDR3 in DNA: TGCAGCGTTGCAGGGTTTGGGTCCTACGAGCAGTACTTC. Protein: CSVAGFGSYEQYF.

This clonotype came up a few times. V and J are TRBV11-2 and TRBJ2-1; D uncertain. With 3 bases removed from V and 8 bases from J, the gap between germline ends came to 14 bases. Germline assignment: CDR1 SGHAT and CDR2 FQNNGV. The CDR3 covers 14 residues. The CDR3 bases are TGTGCCAGCAGCTTGGGTCGGCTAATGGATGAGCAGTTCTTC. As protein: CASSLGRLMDEQFF. The full variable domain, in which reference TRBV11-2 and TRBJ2-1 provide the parts outside the CDR3, is EAGVAQSPRYKIIEKRQSVAFWCNPISGHATLYWYQQILGQGPKLLIQFQNNGVVDDSQLPKDRFSAERLKGVDSTLKIQPAKLEDSAVYLCASSLGRLMDEQFFGPGTRLTVL.

The rearrangement links TRBV6-2 or TRBV6-3 to TRBJ2-3; maybe TRBD2 (5 bases). V lost 10 bases, J lost 0 bases, and 14 bases lay in between. The CDR3 contains 14 residues. Germline lookup yields CDR1 MNHEY and CDR2 SVGEGT. Here the CDR3 reads CATSGTSSTDTQYF. CDR3 nucleotides: TGTGCCACCAGCGGAACCAGTAGCACAGATACGCAGTATTTT.

This chain connects TRBV4-1 to TRBJ2-3; 10 bases align to TRBD2. The V and J ends lost 3 bases and 3 bases, in that order; junction bases with no gene match: 9. The CDR3 sequence is 17 residues long. Germline V gives CDR1 MGHRA, CDR2 YSYEKL. The chain's CDR3 is CASSHYAASGGTDTQYF. The CDR3 nucleotides read TGCGCCAGCAGCCATTACGCTGCTAGCGGGGGAACAGATACGCAGTATTTT.

The chain has TRBV29-1 and TRBJ1-3, with 8 bases fitting TRBD1. The junction had 12 bases not matched to a gene; V was cut back by 5 bases and J by 0 bases. Germline lookup yields CDR1 SQVTM and CDR2 ANQGSEA. The CDR3 length is 17 residues. CDR3 protein: CSVKGQDMDNSGNTIYF. CDR3 bases: TGCAGCGTTAAGGGACAGGATATGGACAACTCTGGAAACACCATATATTTT.

This clonotype occurred a few times. V gene TRBV27 combines with J gene TRBJ2-1; D gene ambiguous. This CDR3 region has 13 residues. Germline CDR1 is MNHEY and CDR2 is SMNVEV (reference sequence). V lost 3 bases to trimming and J lost 9 bases, with 12 bases between them. The CDR3 nucleotides are TGTGCCAGCAGTTTTCGGTTAGCAGGTGAGCAGTTCTTC. Translation gives CASSFRLAGEQFF.

The V call is TRBV11-2, the J call TRBJ2-7; D is ambiguous. Trimming stripped 4 bases from V and 0 bases from J, with 16 bases between. The CDR3 sequence is 16 residues long. Germline CDR1 and CDR2: SGHAT and FQNNGV. CDR3 region: CASSSWKDSSSYEQYF. The CDR3 DNA is TGTGCCAGCAGCTCCTGGAAAGACTCCAGCTCCTACGAGCAGTACTTC.

The chain carries TRBV3-1 and TRBJ2-3; D gene ambiguous. The length of the CDR3 is 15 residues. Trimming removed 1 base from V and 5 bases from J, with 13 bases in between. CDR1 is LGHDT, CDR2 YNNKEL, per germline (reference sequence). The CDR3 sequence is CASSQVPGNRDTQYF. The CDR3, as DNA: TGTGCCAGCAGCCAAGTACCGGGTAACAGAGATACGCAGTATTTT.

The sample holds a few counts of this clonotype. This chain connects TRBV15 to TRBJ1-1, with a tentative D call TRBD1 (5 bases). Germline CDR1 is LNHNV and CDR2 is YYDKDF (reference sequence). This CDR3 has 12 residues. V dropped 4 bases and J dropped 7 bases, with 10 bases sitting between them. This CDR3 reads CATSTARGEAFF. The CDR3 nucleotides are TGTGCCACCAGCACCGCGAGGGGTGAAGCTTTCTTT.

The chain joins TRBV10-3 to TRBJ2-7; 8 bases line up with TRBD2. The trim removed 8 bases at V and 4 bases at J, leaving 1 base unmatched. The germline CDR1 and CDR2 sequences are ENHRY and SYGVKD. The CDR3 loop spans 11 amino acids. The CDR3 protein is CAIRGGYEQYF. Here the CDR3 DNA reads TGTGCCATCCGGGGGGGGTACGAGCAGTACTTC.

In its sample, this clonotype was seen a few times. The chain couples TRBV20-1 to TRBJ2-5, with 10 bases matching TRBD2. Looked up from germline, CDR1 is DFQATT and CDR2 is SNEGSKA (reference sequence). The CDR3 totals 15 residues. The DNA of the CDR3 is TGCAGCACCCTGGGCCAGGAGCGGGGGGGGCCTTATGGGTACTTC. Its protein is CSTLGQERGGPYGYF.

V gene TRBV6-5 combines with J gene TRBJ1-4; 7 bases agree with TRBD1. The CDR3 sequence is 16 residues long. CDR1 and CDR2 (germline): MNHEY, SVGAGI. J gave up 8 bases and V 5 bases, and 14 bases lay outside the gene matches. The CDR3 bases are TGTGCCAGCAGTACCGCCGGGGGACAGCCAAGGGAAAAACTGTTTTTT. This gives the protein CASSTAGGQPREKLFF.

The CDR3 is CASSYQTIVFEQYF. The DNA for the CDR3 is TGTGCCAGCAGCTACCAAACTATTGTTTTCGAGCAGTACTTC. This chain joins TRBV5-6 and TRBJ2-7; D uncertain. The germline gives CDR1 SGHDT, CDR2 YYEEEE. Trimming cost V 3 bases and J 6 bases, with 16 bases left between them. There are 14 residues in the CDR3.

This clonotype has a single count. The V call is TRBV20-1, the J call TRBJ2-1; D may match TRBD1 or TRBD2 (5 bases each). The V end lost 3 bases, the J end lost 3 bases, and 12 bases lay between the germline ends. The CDR3 totals 14 residues. Per the germline V gene, CDR1 is DFQATT and CDR2 is SNEGSKA (reference sequence). This CDR3 is CSASPGPYYNEQFF. CDR3 coding DNA: TGCAGTGCTAGTCCGGGACCCTACTACAATGAGCAGTTCTTC.

There are a few counts of this clonotype. The chain has TRBV9 and TRBJ1-2; D ambiguous. Between the trimmed V and J ends, which lost 0 bases and 7 bases, there was a span of 16 bases. The CDR3 is made up of 15 amino acids. Germline CDR1 and CDR2: SGDLS and YYNGEE. The DNA of the CDR3 is TGTGCCAGCAGCGTAGGGAAGGGAGTTCGTAGTGGCTACACCTTC. Translation: CASSVGKGVRSGYTF.